The sequence of this T cell receptor beta chain was determined in a study of blood T cells in healthy people across ages. Trimming removed 4 bases from V and 8 bases from J; junction bases left unmatched: 19. The germline CDR1 and CDR2 sequences are MNHEY and SVGEGT. CDR3 size: 17 residues. Next came a second PCR, run for about 7 to 12 cycles, which used a sample-barcoded 5' primer along with a J-beta primer mix. Template switching added a 12-random-nucleotide identifier to every cDNA molecule. TCRdb reanalysed the 5' RACE reads using MiXCR and keeps one entry per CDR3 protein. The profile shows about 1.8 million distinct CDR3 sequences, around 48% of them singletons. Extraction of total RNA produced a minimum of 5.5 micrograms from each sample.

The source is a woman between 40 and 55 years old in good health. This chain links TRBV6-2 or TRBV6-3 with TRBJ2-7; 8 bases match TRBD1. Sample: blood. CDR3 loop: CASSSSESRDRRGKQYF. In DNA, the CDR3 is TGTGCCAGCAGTTCCTCCGAATCCCGGGACAGGCGTGGGAAGCAGTACTTC.